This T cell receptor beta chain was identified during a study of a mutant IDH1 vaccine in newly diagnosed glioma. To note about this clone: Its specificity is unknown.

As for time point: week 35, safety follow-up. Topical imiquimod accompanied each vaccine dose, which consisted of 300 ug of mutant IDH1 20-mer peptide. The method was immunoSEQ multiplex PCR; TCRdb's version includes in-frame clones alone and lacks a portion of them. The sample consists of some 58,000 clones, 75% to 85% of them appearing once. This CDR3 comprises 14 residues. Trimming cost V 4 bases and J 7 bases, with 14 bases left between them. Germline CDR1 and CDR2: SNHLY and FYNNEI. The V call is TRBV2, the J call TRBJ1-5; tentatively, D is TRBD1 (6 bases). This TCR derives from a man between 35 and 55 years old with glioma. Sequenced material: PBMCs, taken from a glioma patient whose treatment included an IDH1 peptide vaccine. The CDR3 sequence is CASSAINREQPQHF. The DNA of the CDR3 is TGTGCCAGCAGTGCGATCAACAGGGAACAGCCCCAGCATTTT.